This TCR beta chain comes out of a study of PD-1 blockade in mismatch repair-deficient tumors. Every patient had mismatch repair deficiency by PCR or immunohistochemistry. A few pembrolizumab responders had their TCRs sequenced. This CDR3 comprises 14 residues. Germline V gene lookup returns CDR1 GTSNPN and CDR2 SVGIG (reference sequence). The junction had 5 bases not matched to a gene; V was cut back by 0 bases and J by 4 bases. Libraries were prepared by immunoSEQ multiplex PCR; TCRdb keeps only in-frame clonotypes and omits some of them. Among about 49,000 clones listed, under 85% were seen once. Source: PBMCs, taken before pembrolizumab treatment. The receptor's source is an adult with mismatch repair-deficient cancer. The gene calls are TRBV30 and TRBJ1-2; 7 positions agree with TRBD1. In DNA, the CDR3 is TGTGCCTGGAGTGTAAGGACAGGAACCTATGGCTACACCTTC. Amino acid sequence: CAWSVRTGTYGYTF.